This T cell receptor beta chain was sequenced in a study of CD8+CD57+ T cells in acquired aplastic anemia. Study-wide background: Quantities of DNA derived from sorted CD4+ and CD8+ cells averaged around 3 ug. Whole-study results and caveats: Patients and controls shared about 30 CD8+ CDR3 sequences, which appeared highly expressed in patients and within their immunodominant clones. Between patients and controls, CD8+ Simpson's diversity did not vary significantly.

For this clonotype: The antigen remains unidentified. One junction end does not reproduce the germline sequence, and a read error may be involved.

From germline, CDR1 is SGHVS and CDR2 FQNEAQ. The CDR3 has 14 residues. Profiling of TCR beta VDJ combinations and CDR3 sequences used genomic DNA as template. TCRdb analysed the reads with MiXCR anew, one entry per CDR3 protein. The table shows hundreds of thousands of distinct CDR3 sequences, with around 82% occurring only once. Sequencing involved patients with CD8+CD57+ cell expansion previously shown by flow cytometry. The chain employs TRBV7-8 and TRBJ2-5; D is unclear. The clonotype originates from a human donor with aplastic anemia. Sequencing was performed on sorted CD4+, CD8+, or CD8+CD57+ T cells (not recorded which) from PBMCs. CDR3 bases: TGTGCCACCAGCTGGGCGTCAAGTCAAGAGACCCAGTACTTC. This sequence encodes CATSWASSQETQYF. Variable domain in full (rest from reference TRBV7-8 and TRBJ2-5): GAGVSQSPRYKVAKRGQDVALRCDPISGHVSLFWYQQALGQGPEFLTYFQNEAQLDKSGLPSDRFFAERPEGSVSTLKIQRTQQEDSAVYLCATSWASSQETQYFGPGTRLLVL.